The sequence of this T cell receptor (beta chain) was determined in a study of cytomegalovirus exposure and HLA in healthy donors (dated by TCRdb to the late 2010s). Turning to the overall study: According to an earlier analysis of 587 of the donors, 150 million to 200 million T cells yielded 117 million unique TCR beta sequences and 276 Gb of sequence data. Rather than drawing on any new phenotypic data, the later analysis identified candidate immune exposures from TCR beta sequences and the way those sequences occurred across donors. To decide whether each TCR beta V gene segment behaved as functional or pseudogenic, an earlier analysis of 587 of the donors relied on high-throughput TCR beta sequencing. Four to six DR-DQ haplotypes were handled as single units for association and clustering, since linkage in the cohort was strong. To predict cytomegalovirus infection status, the study combined high-throughput TCR immunosequencing, statistical association of individual TCRs with disease status, and machine learning. Every discovery cohort repertoire had been produced on one sequencing platform. Class I and class II HLA loci were covered by the typing at four-digit resolution. In a later genetic analysis, genome-wide SNP genotypes for about 65% of the 666 donors were used, and that subset was treated as a discovery cohort. On average, roughly 240,000 unique TCR beta nucleotide sequences were sequenced per donor among a few hundred genotyped donors of the cohort, with roughly 18% of those sequences being non-productive. Of the 350 to 450 genotyped donors, less than 85% were placed in the genetic ancestry cluster associated with self-reported Caucasian donors. Donor age, sex, ethnicity and CMV serostatus were collected together with the repertoire data. The study aimed to test whether cataloging public T cell receptors could reveal signatures of past pathogen exposure. The study profiled the T cell repertoires of 550 to 700 subjects by immunosequencing and related them to cytomegalovirus serostatus. A later analysis re-examined previously published TCR beta repertoires from more than 550 donors and added high-resolution HLA genotyping to investigate patterns of TCR occurrence. The number of typed donors differed by locus: about 620-640 for A, B, C, DRB1 and DQB1; 500 to 550 for DQA1; over 600 for DPA1; and 400 to 480 for DPB1. Approximately 300 gigabases of sequencing data and approximately 93 million unique TCR sequences were included in an early release covering roughly 700 HLA-typed donors. A separate validation cohort of roughly 130 different subjects was used in addition to the 666-subject first cohort.

The cohort consisted of more than 650 healthy bone marrow donors. At the time of sampling, all cohort members were nominally healthy, though unrecorded immune exposures were likely present. The donor was CMV seronegative and was included in the group of a few hundred seronegative cohort members. A peripheral blood sample was collected from each donor, and TCR beta sequencing was performed on peripheral blood mononuclear cells. The Qiagen DNeasy Blood Extraction Kit was used to extract genomic DNA from the blood cell samples. Worth noting for this clone: Its specific antigen is unknown. The sample holds no much larger clone one base away, and base qualities are not on file.

The paper's findings and limits, for the study overall: An earlier analysis of approximately 590 of the donors showed that most TCR beta V segments appeared in productive rearrangements either about 90% or about 30% of the time, which broadly matched IMGT annotations. The earlier analysis of approximately 560 of the donors excluded fewer than 20 rarely observed V segments, including chromosome 9 orphons, because counts were too low. For the cohort, immune exposure information was limited to CMV serostatus. The authors suggested that the approach could potentially be extended to other disease states and immunological phenotypes. While some public TCRs were present in many individuals, most TCR sequences turned up only very rarely across donors. Presence/absence analyses assumed roughly uniform sequencing depth across donors, an assumption that may not hold. A cluster of highly shared sequence variants was judged likely to represent a technical artifact of the sequencing pipeline. In this cohort, only TCR beta chains were sequenced, and detectable features were limited by the absence of alpha or paired-chain data. A later genetic analysis reported fewer N-insertions in productive TCRs among donors in an Asian-associated ancestry cluster than the approximately 670-donor mean. In vitro tests confirmed that three of the cytomegalovirus-associated TCR beta chains recognize cytomegalovirus antigens. The 87-base-pair reads could not distinguish some IMGT-functional V segments, including TRBV6-2 and TRBV6-3, so those segments were excluded. The classifier was reported to diagnose cytomegalovirus status with high specificity and sensitivity in both the original and validation cohorts. A further reported finding was that TCR beta sequences accurately predicted the HLA-A and HLA-B alleles for most subjects in the first cohort. Compared with equally common non-associated chains, HLA-associated TCR beta chains in a later analysis were more clonally expanded and had lower generation probabilities. Because some donors lacked HLA typing at each locus, the association tests relied only on the typed subset. Linkage disequilibrium might explain the correlated functional status among segregating V segments, but an unknown experimental factor could not be ruled out. In a later analysis, most CMV-associated TCR beta chains were found to appear HLA-restricted, with HLA associations seemingly driven largely by CMV exposure. A later analysis associated around 16,000 TCR beta sequences with specific HLA alleles at a false discovery rate of 0.05. When HLA alleles, especially DR and DQ, strongly co-occurred, TCR associations were difficult to assign to individual alleles. A later analysis found that TCR association rates varied across HLA loci, with DRB1 alleles showing the most associated TCRs and HLA-C alleles the fewest. In the study, 150 to 200 TCR beta chains were listed as associated with cytomegalovirus. According to a later analysis, parvovirus B19, influenza, CMV and Epstein-Barr virus appeared linked to several top co-occurrence clusters. In a later genetic analysis, a missense DCLRE1C variant was associated with V-gene and J-gene trimming of TCR beta chains, and the association was replicated in an independent cohort.

Inclusive of the bounding cysteine and phenylalanine, the CDR3 is 11 residues long. The DNA shown is the 33-base CDR3, in frame from base 1. The germline V gene gives CDR1 as SGHDT and CDR2 as YYEEEE. V gives up 0 bases and J gives up 6 bases, and the segment between their germline ends measures 4 bases. Library method: the immunoSEQ multiplex PCR assay. The multiplex PCR relied on a mix of 60 forward primers for TCR Vbeta segments and 13 reverse primers for TCR Jbeta segments. A multiplex PCR assay on genomic DNA amplified the CDR3 region of rearranged TCR beta genes. The Illumina HiSeq System was used to sequence the amplified TCR beta libraries as 87-base-pair reads. The authors processed their data as follows. In a later analysis, some 80 million unique TCR beta chains were counted across the 650 to 750 repertoires, and around 10 million of these chains were shared by at least two donors. Raw reads were error-corrected and collapsed into unique sequences with a nearest-neighbor algorithm that merged closely related sequences to remove PCR and sequencing errors. CDR3 sequences were aligned to IMGT reference sequences to assign V, D and J gene segments. For a sequence to be retained, a match of at least six nucleotides was required to both a V gene segment and a J gene segment. A rearrangement counted as productive if the CDR3 had no stop codons and remained in frame with V and J, and every other rearrangement counted as non-productive. CDR3 was defined according to IMGT convention as the region running from the second conserved V-encoded cysteine to the conserved J-encoded phenylalanine. The earlier analysis of 500 to 750 of the donors excluded any sequence lacking an unambiguous match to a single V gene segment. An earlier analysis of under 750 of the donors called V segments functional above 56.7% productive rearrangements and segregating when the between-donor standard deviation exceeded 5%. A statistical classification framework was built to diagnose cytomegalovirus status from the catalog of TCR beta chain sequences. In a later analysis, TCR nucleotide sequences were compared against IMGT/GENE-DB human TR gene sequences so that V and J genes could be assigned. In a later analysis, CDR3 sequences and most-parsimonious VDJ recombination scenarios were assigned using the TCRdist pipeline. In a later analysis, each TCR beta chain was defined by its CDR3 amino acid sequence together with its V-gene family, and reads without a unique V-gene family were excluded. In a later analysis, approximately 640 highly shared, low-generation-probability nucleotide sequences were removed to address suspected cross-contamination and a sequencing artifact. For each public chain, a later analysis derived a clonal expansion index from normalized ranks of inferred template counts within each repertoire. In a later analysis, generation probabilities were computed using a VDJ recombination model fitted to out-of-frame rearrangements, and the results were checked against IGoR. In a later analysis, TCR-TCR, TCR-HLA and TCR-CMV co-occurrence was scored with hypergeometric tests, and a repertoire-size bias correction was applied to TCR pairs. To estimate false discovery rates, a later analysis permuted the HLA or CMV assignments 20 times. A later analysis grouped co-occurring TCRs with DBSCAN, adding TCRdist sequence similarity when clustering within HLA-allele-positive subsets. For co-occurrence clustering, repertoires with fewer than 30,000 or more than 120,000 public chains were excluded, along with roughly 5 repertoires with anomalous nucleotide sharing. Drawn from immuneACCESS, this table holds only the in-frame rearrangements with V and J called that TCRdb kept. Clones are partly lost; checked studies trace under half to an unresolved V gene and leave the rest unexplained. V, J and clone size are taken as reported in that table, and D and trimming were inferred from the DNA itself. Recorded for this sample are about 160,000 clones; less than 90% of them occurred a single time. Approximately 0.98% of the sample comes from the top ten.

This receptor was obtained from a man aged 25 to 40 in good health and CMV-seronegative. Sequenced input: PBMCs. The V and J genes are TRBV5-6 and TRBJ2-7; the D gene assignment is ambiguous. The nucleotide sequence is TGTGCCAGCAGCTTGGTTAGCGAGCAGTACTTC. The translation is CASSLVSEQYF.